The entry that follows covers one T cell receptor beta chain sequence. This sample is drawn from a study of CD8+ T cells in alopecia areata. PBMCs yielded sorted CD4+ and CD8+ T cells. V was cut by 8 bases and J by 6 bases, with 13 bases left in between. CDR1 SEHNR and CDR2 FQNEAQ come from the germline V gene (reference sequence). This CDR3 has 12 residues. Isolated RNA was reverse transcribed into cDNA used as the sequencing template. Data came from immunoSEQ multiplex PCR; TCRdb stores just in-frame clones and leaves some out. Altogether under 250,000 clones are present, approximately 52% being singletons, with the ten largest covering around 0.44%.

Sample: CD4+ T cells sorted from blood, taken at week 0. This receptor was taken from a human donor with alopecia areata. V is TRBV7-9 and J is TRBJ1-1, with a weak D call TRBD1 (6 bases). The CDR3 DNA reads as TGTGCCAGCGGATCTCGGACAGCTGAAGCTTTCTTT. The encoded protein is CASGSRTAEAFF.